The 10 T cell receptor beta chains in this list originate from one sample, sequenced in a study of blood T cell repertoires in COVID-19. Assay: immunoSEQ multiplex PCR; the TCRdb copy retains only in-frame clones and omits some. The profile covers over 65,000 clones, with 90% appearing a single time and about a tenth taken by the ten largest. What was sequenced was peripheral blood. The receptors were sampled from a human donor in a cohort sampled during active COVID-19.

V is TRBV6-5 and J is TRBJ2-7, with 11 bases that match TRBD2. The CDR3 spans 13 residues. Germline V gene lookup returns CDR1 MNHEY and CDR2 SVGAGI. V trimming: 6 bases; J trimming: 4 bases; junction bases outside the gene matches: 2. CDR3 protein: CASRVAGGYEQYF. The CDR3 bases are TGTGCCAGCAGGGTAGCGGGGGGGTACGAGCAGTACTTC.

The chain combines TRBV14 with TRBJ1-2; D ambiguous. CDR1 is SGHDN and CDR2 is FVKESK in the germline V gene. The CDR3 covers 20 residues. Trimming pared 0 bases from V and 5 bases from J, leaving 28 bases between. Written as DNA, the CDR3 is TGTGCCAGCAGCCAAGATTCGGGTACTAAGTCCCTCCCCGTCAAATATGGCTACACCTTC. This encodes CASSQDSGTKSLPVKYGYTF.

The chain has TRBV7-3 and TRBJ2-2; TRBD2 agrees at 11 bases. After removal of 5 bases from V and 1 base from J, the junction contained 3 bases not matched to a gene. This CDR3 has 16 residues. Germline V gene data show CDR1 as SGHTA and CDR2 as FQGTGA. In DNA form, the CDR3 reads TGTGCCAGCAGCCGGGGGACTAGCGGGAACACCGGGGAGCTGTTTTTT. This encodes CASSRGTSGNTGELFF.

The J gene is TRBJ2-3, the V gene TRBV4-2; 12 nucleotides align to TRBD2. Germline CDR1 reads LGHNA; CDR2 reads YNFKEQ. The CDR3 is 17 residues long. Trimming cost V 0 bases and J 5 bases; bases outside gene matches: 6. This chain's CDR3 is CASSQEPSGREGDTQYF. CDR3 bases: TGTGCCAGCAGCCAAGAGCCTAGCGGGAGGGAAGGAGATACGCAGTATTTT.

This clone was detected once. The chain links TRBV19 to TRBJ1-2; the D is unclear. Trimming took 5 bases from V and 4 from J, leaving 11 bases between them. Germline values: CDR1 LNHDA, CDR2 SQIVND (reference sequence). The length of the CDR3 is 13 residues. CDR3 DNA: TGTGCCAGTAGTCCTGGTACGGGCTATGGCTACACCTTC. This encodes CASSPGTGYGYTF.

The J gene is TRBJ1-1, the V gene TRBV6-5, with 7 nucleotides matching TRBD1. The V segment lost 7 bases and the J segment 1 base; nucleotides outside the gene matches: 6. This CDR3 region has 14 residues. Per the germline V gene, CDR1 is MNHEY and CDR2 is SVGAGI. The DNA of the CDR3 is TGTGCCAGCAATCCGGACAGGAGGAACACTGAAGCTTTCTTT. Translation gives CASNPDRRNTEAFF.

The CDR3 DNA reads as TGCGCCAGCAGCGGGGGCAGGGAGCGTGAAAAACTGTTTTTT. It translates to CASSGGREREKLFF. The chain has TRBV5-1 and TRBJ1-4; a weak D match, TRBD1 (6 bases). This CDR3 comprises 14 residues. V lost 4 bases, J lost 7 bases, and 14 bases lay in between. Per the germline V gene, CDR1 is SGHRS and CDR2 is YFSETQ.

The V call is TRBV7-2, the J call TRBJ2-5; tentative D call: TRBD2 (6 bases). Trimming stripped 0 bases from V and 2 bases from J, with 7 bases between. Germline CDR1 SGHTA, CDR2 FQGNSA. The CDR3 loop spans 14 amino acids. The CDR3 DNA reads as TGTGCCAGCAGCTTAGCGGGAGGTCAAGAGACCCAGTACTTC. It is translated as CASSLAGGQETQYF.

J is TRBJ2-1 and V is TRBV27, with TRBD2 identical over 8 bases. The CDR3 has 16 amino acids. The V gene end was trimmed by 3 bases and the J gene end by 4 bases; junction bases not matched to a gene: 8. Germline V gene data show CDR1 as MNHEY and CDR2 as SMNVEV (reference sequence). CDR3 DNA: TGTGCCAGCAGTTTCCTGGGACTAGATCGTTACAATGAGCAGTTCTTC. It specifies CASSFLGLDRYNEQFF.

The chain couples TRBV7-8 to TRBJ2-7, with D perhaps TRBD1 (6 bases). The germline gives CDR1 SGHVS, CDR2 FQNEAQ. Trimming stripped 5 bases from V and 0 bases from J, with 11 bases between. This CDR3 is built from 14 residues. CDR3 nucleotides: TGTGCCAGCAGCACCGACAGGAACTCCTACGAGCAGTACTTC. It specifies CASSTDRNSYEQYF.